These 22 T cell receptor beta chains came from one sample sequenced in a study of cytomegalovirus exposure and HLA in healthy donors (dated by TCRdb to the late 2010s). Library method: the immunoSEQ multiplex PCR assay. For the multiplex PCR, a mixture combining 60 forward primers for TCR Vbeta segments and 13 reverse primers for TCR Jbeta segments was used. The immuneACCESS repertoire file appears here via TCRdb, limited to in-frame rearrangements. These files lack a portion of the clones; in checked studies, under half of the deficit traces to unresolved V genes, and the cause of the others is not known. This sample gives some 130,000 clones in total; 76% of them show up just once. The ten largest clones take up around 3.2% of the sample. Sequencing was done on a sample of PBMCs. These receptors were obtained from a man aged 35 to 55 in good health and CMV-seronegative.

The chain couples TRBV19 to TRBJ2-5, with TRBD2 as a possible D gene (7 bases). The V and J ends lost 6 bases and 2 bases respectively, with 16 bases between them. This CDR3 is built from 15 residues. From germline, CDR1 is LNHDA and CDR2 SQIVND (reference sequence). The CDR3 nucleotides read TGTGCCAGTAGGGGGAGGGGGTTTACACAAGAGACCCAGTACTTC. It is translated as CASRGRGFTQETQYF.

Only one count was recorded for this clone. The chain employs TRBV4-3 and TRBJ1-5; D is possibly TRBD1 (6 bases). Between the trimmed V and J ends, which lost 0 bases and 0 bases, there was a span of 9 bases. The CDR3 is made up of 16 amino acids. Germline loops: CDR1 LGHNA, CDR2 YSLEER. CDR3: CASSQEGGPSNQPQHF. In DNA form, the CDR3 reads TGCGCCAGCAGCCAAGAGGGGGGGCCTAGCAATCAGCCCCAGCATTTT.

The CDR3 DNA is TGTGCCAGCACAAGACTAGCGGGACGAACCGGGGAGCTGTTTTTT. This codes for CASTRLAGRTGELFF. The chain recombines TRBV6-5 with TRBJ2-2, with TRBD2 matching over 11 bases. J lost 5 bases, V lost 7 bases, and 6 bases had no gene match. CDR1 MNHEY and CDR2 SVGAGI come from the germline V gene. The length of the CDR3 is 15 residues.

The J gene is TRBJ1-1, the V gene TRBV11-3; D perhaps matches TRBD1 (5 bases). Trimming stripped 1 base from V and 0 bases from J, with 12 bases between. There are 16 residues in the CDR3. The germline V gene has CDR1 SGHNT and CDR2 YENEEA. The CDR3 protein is CASSLAGWRLNTEAFF. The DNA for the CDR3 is TGTGCCAGCAGCTTAGCAGGGTGGAGACTGAACACTGAAGCTTTCTTT.

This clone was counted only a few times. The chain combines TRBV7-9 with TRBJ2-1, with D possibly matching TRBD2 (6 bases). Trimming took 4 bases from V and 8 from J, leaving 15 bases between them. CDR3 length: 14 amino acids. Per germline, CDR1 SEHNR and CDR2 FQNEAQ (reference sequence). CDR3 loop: CASSSRRDMDEQFF. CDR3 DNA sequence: TGTGCCAGCAGCTCGCGGCGGGATATGGATGAGCAGTTCTTC. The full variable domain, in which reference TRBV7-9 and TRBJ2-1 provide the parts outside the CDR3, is DTGVSQNPRHKITKRGQNVTFRCDPISEHNRLYWYRQTLGQGPEFLTYFQNEAQLEKSRLLSDRFSAERPKGSFSTLEIQRTEQGDSAMYLCASSSRRDMDEQFFGPGTRLTVL.

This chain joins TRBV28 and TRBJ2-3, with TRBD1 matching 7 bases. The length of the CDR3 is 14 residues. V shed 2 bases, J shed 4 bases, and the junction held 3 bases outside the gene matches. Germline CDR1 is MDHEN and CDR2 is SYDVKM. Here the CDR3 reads CASSLPTGADTQYF. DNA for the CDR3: TGTGCCAGCAGTTTACCCACAGGGGCAGATACGCAGTATTTT.

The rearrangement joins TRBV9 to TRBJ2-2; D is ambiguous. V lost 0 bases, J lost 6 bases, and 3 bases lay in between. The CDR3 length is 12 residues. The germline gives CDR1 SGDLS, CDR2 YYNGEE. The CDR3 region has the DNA TGTGCCAGCAGCGTAGCGGCCGGGGAGCTGTTTTTT. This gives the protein CASSVAAGELFF.

The CDR3 region has the DNA TGTGCCAGCAGTGATGGGGGGTTTGGTGGCTACACCTTC. Protein product: CASSDGGFGGYTF. V usage is TRBV6-5 and J usage is TRBJ1-2; D perhaps matches TRBD1 (5 bases). V was trimmed by 5 bases and J by 7 bases, leaving 14 bases between them. The CDR3 sequence is 13 residues long. Germline-derived CDR1 and CDR2 are MNHEY and SVGAGI.

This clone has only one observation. In DNA form, the CDR3 reads TGTGCCAGCAGTGCGACCCGGGACAGTAGGGAAAAACTGTTTTTT. It codes for CASSATRDSREKLFF. The V call is TRBV6-1, the J call TRBJ1-4; 7 bases match TRBD1. With V trimmed by 4 bases and J by 8 bases, 10 bases remained unmatched. CDR3 length equals 15 residues. Germline V lookup: CDR1 MNHNS, CDR2 SASEGT.

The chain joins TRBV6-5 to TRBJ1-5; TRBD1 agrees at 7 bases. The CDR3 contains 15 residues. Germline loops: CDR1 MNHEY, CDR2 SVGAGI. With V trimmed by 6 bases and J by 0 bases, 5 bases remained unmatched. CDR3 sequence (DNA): TGTGCCAGCAGGCGAACAGGGGATAGCAATCAGCCCCAGCATTTT. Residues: CASRRTGDSNQPQHF.

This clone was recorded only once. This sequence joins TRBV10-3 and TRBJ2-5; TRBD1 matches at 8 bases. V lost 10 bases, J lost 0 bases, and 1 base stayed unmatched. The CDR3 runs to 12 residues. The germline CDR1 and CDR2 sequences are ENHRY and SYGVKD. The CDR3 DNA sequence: TGTGCCACGACAGGGGACCAAGAGACCCAGTACTTC. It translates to CATTGDQETQYF.

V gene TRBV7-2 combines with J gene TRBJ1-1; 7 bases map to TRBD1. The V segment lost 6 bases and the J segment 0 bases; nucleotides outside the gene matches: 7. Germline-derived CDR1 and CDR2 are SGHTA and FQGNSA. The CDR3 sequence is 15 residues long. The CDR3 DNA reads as TGTGCCAGCAGGATAGGGGGCGGACTGAACACTGAAGCTTTCTTT. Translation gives CASRIGGGLNTEAFF.

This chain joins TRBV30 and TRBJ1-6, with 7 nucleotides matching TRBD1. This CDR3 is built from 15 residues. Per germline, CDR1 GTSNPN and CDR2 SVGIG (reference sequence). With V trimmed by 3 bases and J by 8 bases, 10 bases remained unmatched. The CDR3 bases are TGTGCCTGGAGCGCCCTGCTGCAGGGGGATTCACCCCTCCACTTT. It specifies CAWSALLQGDSPLHF.

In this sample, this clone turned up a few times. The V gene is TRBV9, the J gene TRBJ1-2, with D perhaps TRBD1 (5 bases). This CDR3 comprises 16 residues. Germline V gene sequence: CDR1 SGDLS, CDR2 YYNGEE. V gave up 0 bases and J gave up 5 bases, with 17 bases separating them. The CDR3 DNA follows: TGTGCCAGCAGCGTAGGAGGAGGGACGGACTTTTATGGCTACACCTTC. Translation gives CASSVGGGTDFYGYTF. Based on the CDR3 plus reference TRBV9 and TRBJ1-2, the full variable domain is DSGVTQTPKHLITATGQRVTLRCSPRSGDLSVYWYQQSLDQGLQFLIQYYNGEERAKGNILERFSAQQFPDLHSELNLSSLELGDSALYFCASSVGGGTDFYGYTFGSGTRLTVV.

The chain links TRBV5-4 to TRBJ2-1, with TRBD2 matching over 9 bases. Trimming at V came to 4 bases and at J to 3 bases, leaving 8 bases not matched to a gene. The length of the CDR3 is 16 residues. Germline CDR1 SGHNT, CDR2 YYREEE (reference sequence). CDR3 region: CASSPRGSGSYNEQFF. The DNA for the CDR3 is TGTGCCAGCAGCCCCCGGGGTAGCGGGAGCTACAATGAGCAGTTCTTC.

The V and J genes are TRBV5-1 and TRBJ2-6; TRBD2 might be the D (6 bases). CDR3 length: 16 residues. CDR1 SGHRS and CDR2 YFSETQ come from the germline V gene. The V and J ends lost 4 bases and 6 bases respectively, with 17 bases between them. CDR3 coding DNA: TGCGCCAGCAGCCCCCCGAGCGGGTTGCAGGCCAACGTCCTGACTTTC. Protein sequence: CASSPPSGLQANVLTF. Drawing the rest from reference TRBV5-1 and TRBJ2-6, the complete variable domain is KAGVTQTPRYLIKTRGQQVTLSCSPISGHRSVSWYQQTPGQGLQFLFEYFSETQRNKGNFPGRFSGRQFSNSRSEMNVSTLELGDSALYLCASSPPSGLQANVLTFGAGSRLTVL.

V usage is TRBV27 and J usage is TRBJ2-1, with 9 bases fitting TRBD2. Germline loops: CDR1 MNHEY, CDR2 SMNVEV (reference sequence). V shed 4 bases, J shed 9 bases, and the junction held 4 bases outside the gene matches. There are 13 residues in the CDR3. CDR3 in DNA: TGTGCCAGCAGTTCCCGGACTAGCGCTGAGCAGTTCTTC. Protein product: CASSSRTSAEQFF.

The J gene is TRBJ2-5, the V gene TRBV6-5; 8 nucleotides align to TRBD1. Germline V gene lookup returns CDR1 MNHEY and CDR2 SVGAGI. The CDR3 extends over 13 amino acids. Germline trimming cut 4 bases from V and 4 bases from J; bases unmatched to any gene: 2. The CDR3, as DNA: TGTGCCAGCAGTTCTACAGGGGGAGAGACCCAGTACTTC. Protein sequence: CASSSTGGETQYF.

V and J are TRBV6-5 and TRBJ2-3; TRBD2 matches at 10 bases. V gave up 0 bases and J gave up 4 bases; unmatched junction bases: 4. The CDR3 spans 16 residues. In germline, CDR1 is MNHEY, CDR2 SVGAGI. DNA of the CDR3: TGTGCCAGCAGTTACTCAGCGGGAGGGGGGTCAGATACGCAGTATTTT. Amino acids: CASSYSAGGGSDTQYF.

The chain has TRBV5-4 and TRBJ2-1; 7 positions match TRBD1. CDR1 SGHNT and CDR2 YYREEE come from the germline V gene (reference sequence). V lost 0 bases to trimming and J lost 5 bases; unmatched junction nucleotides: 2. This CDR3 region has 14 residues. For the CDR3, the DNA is TGTGCCAGCAGCTTGGCGGGGACAGACAATGAGCAGTTCTTC. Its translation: CASSLAGTDNEQFF.

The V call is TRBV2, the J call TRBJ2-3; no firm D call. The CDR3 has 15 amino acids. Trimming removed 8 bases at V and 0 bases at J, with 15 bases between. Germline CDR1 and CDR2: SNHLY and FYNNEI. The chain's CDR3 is CASVGSAVSTDTQYF. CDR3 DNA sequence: TGTGCCAGCGTAGGAAGCGCGGTTAGCACAGATACGCAGTATTTT.

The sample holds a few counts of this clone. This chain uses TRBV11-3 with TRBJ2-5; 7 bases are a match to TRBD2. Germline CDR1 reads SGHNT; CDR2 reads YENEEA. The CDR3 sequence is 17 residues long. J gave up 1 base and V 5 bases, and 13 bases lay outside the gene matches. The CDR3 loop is CASSPRLGDYPQETQYF. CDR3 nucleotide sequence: TGTGCCAGCAGCCCCCGGCTTGGGGACTACCCCCAAGAGACCCAGTACTTC.